This T cell receptor beta chain was observed in a study of T cells expressing NK-cell markers. About the research overall: The TCR beta repertoires were obtained from sorted CD3+CD56+NKG2C+, CD3+CD56+NKG2C- and CD3+CD56-NKG2C+ T cells. The sequencing cohort of eight donors included seven HCMV-seropositive individuals and one seronegative individual. Study-level points and caveats: Among several donors, these clonotypes also ranked first in the CD3+CD56-NKG2C+ fraction.

The CDR3 loop spans 16 amino acids. Germline V gives CDR1 KGHDR, CDR2 SFDVKD. 5'RACE template switching with UMIs produced the TCR beta cDNA. TCRdb derives one entry per CDR3 protein from the 5' RACE reads, leaving out DNA. The sample has some 600,000 distinct CDR3 sequences, and its top ten clones hold approximately 3.6%. About this clonotype itself: Antigen unknown.

V gene TRBV24-1 combines with J gene TRBJ2-7; TCRdb reports TRBD2, a call that lacks DNA to check it against. The sequencing input was blood T cells: a sorted CD56 or NKG2C T cell subset, CD4+ or CD8+ T cells, or bulk PBMC T cells (not recorded which). The sequence was obtained from a man aged 18 to 29 in good health. CDR3 residues: CATSDPRTSGSYEQYF.